This TCR beta chain was obtained from a study of T-cell memory formation after mild COVID-19. Study details: Largely, TCR clusters stayed within a single donor. Overall study results and limits: Mainly in CM and EM were contracting CD4+ clones; CD8+ were in EMRA. Contracting clones from day 15 to 85 showed balanced CD4/CD8; later expanders favored CD4+.

The CDR3 covers 15 residues. CDR1 and CDR2 (germline): MNHNY, SVGAGI (reference sequence). J lost 6 bases, V lost 5 bases, and 7 bases had no gene match. A note on this clonotype: Its specificity is not known.

Constant-segment-primed 5'RACE gave TCR alpha and TCR beta cDNA libraries with sample barcodes and UMIs. TCRdb called the 5' RACE reads again in MiXCR, with one record for every CDR3 protein. The data contain about 340,000 distinct CDR3 sequences, 15% of them singletons. The chain couples TRBV6-6 to TRBJ2-3; TRBD2 matches at 11 bases. Material: PBMCs or a T cell subset sorted from them (not recorded which). This clonotype originated in a young man who had mild COVID-19 (a few samples of this study predate the infection). Cell type and time point are not known. The CDR3 DNA is TGTGCCAGCAGTCCTACTAGCGGGGGAGGCGATACGCAGTATTTT. Its protein product is CASSPTSGGGDTQYF.